The 8 T cell receptor beta chains given below trace back to one sample, sequenced in a study of graft-versus-host responses after intestinal transplantation. Sequencing used immunoSEQ multiplex PCR; TCRdb keeps in-frame clones, though not all of them. The profile shows tens of thousands of clones, approximately 90% of them singletons. Which antigens these TCRs recognize remains unknown. Sequencing used unstimulated CD8+ T cells sorted from spleen or lymph node cells, obtained before transplant. The receptors here all came from a human donor who was the organ donor for an intestinal transplant.

The V and J genes are TRBV5-1 and TRBJ2-1; no definite D call. The CDR3 is 14 residues long. The V gene's germline CDR1 is SGHRS and CDR2 YFSETQ. V gave up 4 bases and J gave up 9 bases, with 17 bases separating them. Here the CDR3 DNA reads TGCGCCAGCAGCGGTCCATGGGGTTTGGGTGAGCAGTTCTTC. This gives the protein CASSGPWGLGEQFF.

The CDR3 coding sequence is TGTGCCAGCAGCAAAACTAGCGGGAGTACGTACGAGCAGTACTTC. Translating gives CASSKTSGSTYEQYF. V is TRBV14 and J is TRBJ2-7; 11 bases align to TRBD2. V gave up 5 bases and J gave up 4 bases; unmatched junction bases: 7. CDR3 size: 15 residues. Germline V gene sequence: CDR1 SGHDN, CDR2 FVKESK.

The genes are TRBV4-1 and TRBJ2-7; D might be TRBD2 (5 bases). Germline loops: CDR1 MGHRA, CDR2 YSYEKL. The CDR3 consists of 16 residues. V lost 0 bases, J lost 5 bases, and 17 bases lay in between. CDR3 bases: TGCGCCAGCAGCCAAGAAACTTATGGACCCGGGGACGAGCAGTACTTC. Protein: CASSQETYGPGDEQYF.

About this clone itself: A much larger clone differs by one base, so this may be a read error. The sample holds other DNA sequences that translate to the same CDR3. This chain links TRBV5-6 with TRBJ1-5, with TRBD1 as a possible D gene (5 bases). CDR3 length: 16 amino acids. V lost 3 bases to trimming and J lost 4 bases, with 17 bases between them. Germline V gene lookup returns CDR1 SGHDT and CDR2 YYEEEE. Here the CDR3 DNA reads TGTGCCAGCAGCTCGTGGACGGGGACTAAAAATCAGCCCCAGCATTTT. Amino acids: CASSSWTGTKNQPQHF.

This rearrangement joins TRBV2 to TRBJ2-7; TRBD2 aligns across 7 bases. Germline V gene lookup returns CDR1 SNHLY and CDR2 FYNNEI. This CDR3 comprises 15 residues. Trimming cost V 7 bases and J 1 base; bases outside gene matches: 10. The CDR3 DNA reads as TGTGCCAGCACCGGCTCTAGCGGAGAATCCTACGAGCAGTACTTC. It codes for CASTGSSGESYEQYF.

V is TRBV7-6 and J is TRBJ2-1; the D is unclear. The V gene lost 3 bases and the J gene lost 8 bases, with 14 bases spanning the gap. The CDR3 totals 14 residues. CDR1 and CDR2 (germline): SGHVS, FNYEAQ. The CDR3 reads CASSLSLLDDEQFF. In DNA, the CDR3 is TGTGCCAGCAGCTTGAGTCTGCTAGACGATGAGCAGTTCTTC.

The chain has TRBV9 and TRBJ2-1, with TRBD2 matching 10 bases. The V gene end was trimmed by 2 bases and the J gene end by 3 bases; junction bases not matched to a gene: 5. This CDR3 spans 16 amino acids. Germline V CDR1 and CDR2: SGDLS, YYNGEE. In DNA form, the CDR3 reads TGTGCCAGCAGCGTCCTGAGCGGGGGGGACTACAATGAGCAGTTCTTC. It encodes CASSVLSGGDYNEQFF.

This chain links TRBV27 with TRBJ2-7; tentatively, D is TRBD1 (7 bases). This CDR3 is built from 15 residues. The germline V gene encodes CDR1 MNHEY and CDR2 SMNVEV (reference sequence). The V end was cut by 0 bases, the J end by 1 base, with 10 bases between. CDR3 region: CASSLSAGGSYEQYF. As DNA, the CDR3 is TGTGCCAGCAGTTTATCGGCAGGGGGGTCCTACGAGCAGTACTTC.